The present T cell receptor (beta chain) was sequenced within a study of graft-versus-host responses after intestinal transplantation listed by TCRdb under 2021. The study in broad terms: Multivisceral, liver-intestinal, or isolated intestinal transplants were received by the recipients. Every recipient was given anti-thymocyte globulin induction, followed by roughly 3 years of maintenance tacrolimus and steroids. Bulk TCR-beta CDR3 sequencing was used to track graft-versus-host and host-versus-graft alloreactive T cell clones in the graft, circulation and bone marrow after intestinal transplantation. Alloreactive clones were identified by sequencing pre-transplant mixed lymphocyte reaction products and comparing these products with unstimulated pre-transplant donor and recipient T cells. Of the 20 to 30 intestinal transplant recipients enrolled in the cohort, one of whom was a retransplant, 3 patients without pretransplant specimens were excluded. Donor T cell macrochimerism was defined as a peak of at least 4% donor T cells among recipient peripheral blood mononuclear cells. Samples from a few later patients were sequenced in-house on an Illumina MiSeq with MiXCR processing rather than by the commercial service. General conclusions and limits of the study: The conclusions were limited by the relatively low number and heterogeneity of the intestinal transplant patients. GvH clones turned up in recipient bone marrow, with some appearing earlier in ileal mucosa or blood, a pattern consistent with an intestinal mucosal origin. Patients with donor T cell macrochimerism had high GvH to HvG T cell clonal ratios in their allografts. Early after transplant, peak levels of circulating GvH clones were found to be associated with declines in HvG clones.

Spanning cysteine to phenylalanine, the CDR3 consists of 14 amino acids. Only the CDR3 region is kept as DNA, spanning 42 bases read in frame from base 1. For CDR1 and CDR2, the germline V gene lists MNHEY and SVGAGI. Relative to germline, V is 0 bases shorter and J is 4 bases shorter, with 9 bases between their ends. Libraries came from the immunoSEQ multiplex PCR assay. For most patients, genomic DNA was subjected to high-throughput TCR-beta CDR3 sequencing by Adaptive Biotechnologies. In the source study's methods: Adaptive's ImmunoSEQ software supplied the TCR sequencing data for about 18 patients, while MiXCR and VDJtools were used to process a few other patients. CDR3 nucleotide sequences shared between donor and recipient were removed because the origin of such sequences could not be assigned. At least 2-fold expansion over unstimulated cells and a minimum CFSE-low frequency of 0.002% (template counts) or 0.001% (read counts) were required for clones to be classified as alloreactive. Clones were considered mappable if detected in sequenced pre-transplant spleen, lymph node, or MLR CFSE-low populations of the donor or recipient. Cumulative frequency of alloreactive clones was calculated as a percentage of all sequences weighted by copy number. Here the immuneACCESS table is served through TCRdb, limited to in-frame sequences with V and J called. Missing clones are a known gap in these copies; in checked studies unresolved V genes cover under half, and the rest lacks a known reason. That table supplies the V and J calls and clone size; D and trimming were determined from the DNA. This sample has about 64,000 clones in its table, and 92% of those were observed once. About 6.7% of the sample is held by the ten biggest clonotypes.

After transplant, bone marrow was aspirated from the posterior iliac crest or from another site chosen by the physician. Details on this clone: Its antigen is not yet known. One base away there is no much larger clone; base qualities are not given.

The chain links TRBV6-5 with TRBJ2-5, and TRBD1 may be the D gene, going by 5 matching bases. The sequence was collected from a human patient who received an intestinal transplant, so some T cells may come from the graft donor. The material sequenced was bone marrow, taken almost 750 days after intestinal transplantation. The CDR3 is CASSYSGQLETQYF. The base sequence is TGTGCCAGCAGTTACTCGGGGCAGTTAGAGACCCAGTACTTC.